The 5 T cell receptor beta chains below all came from one sample that was sequenced in a study of blood T cell repertoires in COVID-19. The repertoire was sequenced with immunoSEQ multiplex PCR; TCRdb's copy has only in-frame clones and lacks some. The sample yields under 250,000 clones, about nine tenths seen once. Input material: peripheral blood. Receptors were obtained from a man between 60 and 75 years old with acute or convalescent COVID-19.

This rearrangement joins TRBV11-3 to TRBJ2-7; 12 bases map to TRBD1. This CDR3 is built from 17 residues. J was trimmed by 4 bases and V by 2 bases; bases with no gene match: 9. Germline CDR1 and CDR2: SGHNT and YENEEA. DNA of the CDR3: TGTGCCAGCAGCTTATACCCCGGGACAGGGGGCCGGTACGAGCAGTACTTC. It translates to CASSLYPGTGGRYEQYF.

The V gene is TRBV10-3, the J gene TRBJ2-3; D unresolved. Trimming cost V 4 bases and J 4 bases, with 9 bases left between them. Germline values: CDR1 ENHRY, CDR2 SYGVKD. The CDR3 is 13 amino acids. The CDR3: CAISAPAADTQYF. The CDR3 bases are TGTGCCATCAGTGCTCCGGCGGCAGATACGCAGTATTTT.

The chain joins TRBV18 to TRBJ1-3; a weak D match, TRBD1 (6 bases). This CDR3 contains 16 residues. Deletions cut 6 bases from V and 1 base from J, with 16 bases between. The V gene's germline CDR1 is KGHSH and CDR2 LQKENI. DNA of the CDR3: TGTGCCAGCTCCCGTGCGGGGGCTGAGTCTGGAAACACCATATATTTT. It yields the protein CASSRAGAESGNTIYF.

The chain carries TRBV18 and TRBJ1-2; TRBD1 aligns across 10 bases. The CDR3 sequence is 17 residues long. V dropped 0 bases and J dropped 6; count of bases not matched to a gene: 10. Germline V CDR1 and CDR2: KGHSH, LQKENI. CDR3 sequence reads: CASSPPAHRDRGNGYTF. The DNA for the CDR3 is TGTGCCAGCTCACCACCGGCACACCGGGACAGGGGAAATGGCTACACCTTC.

V gene TRBV28 combines with J gene TRBJ2-7; the match to TRBD2 covers 7 bases. From germline, CDR1 is MDHEN and CDR2 SYDVKM. V gave up 3 bases and J gave up 7 bases; unmatched junction bases: 15. The CDR3 extends over 16 amino acids. Here the CDR3 DNA reads TGTGCCAGCAGTTTTGTGGCTAGCGGACTCATTCGGGAGCAGTACTTC. It yields the protein CASSFVASGLIREQYF.